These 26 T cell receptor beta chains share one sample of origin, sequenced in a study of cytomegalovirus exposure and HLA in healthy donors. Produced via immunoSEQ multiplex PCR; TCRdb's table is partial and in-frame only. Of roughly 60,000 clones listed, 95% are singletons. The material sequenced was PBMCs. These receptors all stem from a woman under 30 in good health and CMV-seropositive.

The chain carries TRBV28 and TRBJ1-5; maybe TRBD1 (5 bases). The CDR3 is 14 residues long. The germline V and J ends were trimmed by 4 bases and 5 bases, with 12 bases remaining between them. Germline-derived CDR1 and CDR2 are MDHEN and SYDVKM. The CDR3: CASSSAGGYQPQHF. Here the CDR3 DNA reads TGTGCCAGCAGTTCCGCCGGGGGATATCAGCCCCAGCATTTT.

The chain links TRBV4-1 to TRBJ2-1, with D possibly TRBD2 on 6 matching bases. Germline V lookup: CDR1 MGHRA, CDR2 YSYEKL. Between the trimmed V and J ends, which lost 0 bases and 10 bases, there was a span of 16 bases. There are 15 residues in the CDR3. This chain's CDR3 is CASSQDLRGKEEQFF. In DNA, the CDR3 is TGCGCCAGCAGCCAAGATTTGCGGGGTAAGGAGGAGCAGTTCTTC.

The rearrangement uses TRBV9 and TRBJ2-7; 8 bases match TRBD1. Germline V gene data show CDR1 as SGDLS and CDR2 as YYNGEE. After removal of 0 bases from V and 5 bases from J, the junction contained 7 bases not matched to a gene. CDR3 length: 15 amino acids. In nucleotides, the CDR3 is TGTGCCAGCAGCGTAGAAGGCAGGGGGCTGGACGAGCAGTACTTC. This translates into CASSVEGRGLDEQYF.

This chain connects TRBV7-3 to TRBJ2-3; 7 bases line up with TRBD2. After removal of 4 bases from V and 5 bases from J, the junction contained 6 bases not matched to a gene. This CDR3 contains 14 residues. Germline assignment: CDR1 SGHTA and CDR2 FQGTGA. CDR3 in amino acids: CASSSGLVRDTQYF. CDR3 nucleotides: TGTGCCAGCAGCTCCGGACTAGTTAGAGATACGCAGTATTTT.

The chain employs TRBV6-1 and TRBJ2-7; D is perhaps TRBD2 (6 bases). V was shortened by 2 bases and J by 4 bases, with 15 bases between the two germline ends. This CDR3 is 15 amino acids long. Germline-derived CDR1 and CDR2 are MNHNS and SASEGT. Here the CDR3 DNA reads TGTGCCAGCAGTGAAATGTCAGGGAGGTGGTACGAGCAGTACTTC. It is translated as CASSEMSGRWYEQYF.

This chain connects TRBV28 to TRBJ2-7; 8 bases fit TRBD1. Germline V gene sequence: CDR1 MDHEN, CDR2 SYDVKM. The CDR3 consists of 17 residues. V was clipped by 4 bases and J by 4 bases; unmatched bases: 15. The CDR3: CASSYAPRTGYEYEQYF. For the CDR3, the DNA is TGTGCCAGCAGTTATGCCCCCAGGACAGGGTATGAATACGAGCAGTACTTC.

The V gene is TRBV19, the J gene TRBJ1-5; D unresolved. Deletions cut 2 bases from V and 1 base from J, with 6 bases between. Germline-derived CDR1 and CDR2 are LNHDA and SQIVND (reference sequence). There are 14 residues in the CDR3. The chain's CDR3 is CASSILSSNQPQHF. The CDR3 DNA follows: TGTGCCAGTAGTATACTTAGCAGCAATCAGCCCCAGCATTTT.

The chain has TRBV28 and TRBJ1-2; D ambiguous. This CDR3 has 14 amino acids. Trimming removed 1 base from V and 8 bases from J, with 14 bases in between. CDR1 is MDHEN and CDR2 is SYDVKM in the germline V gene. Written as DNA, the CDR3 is TGTGCCAGCAGTTTATCGGCCGGGAGGGTCGGCTACACCTTC. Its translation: CASSLSAGRVGYTF.

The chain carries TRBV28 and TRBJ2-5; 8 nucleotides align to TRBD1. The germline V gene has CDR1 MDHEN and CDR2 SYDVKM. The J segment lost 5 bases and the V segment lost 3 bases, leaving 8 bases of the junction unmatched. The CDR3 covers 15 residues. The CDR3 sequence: CASSFFAGGGETQYF. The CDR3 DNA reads TGTGCCAGCAGTTTCTTTGCAGGGGGCGGTGAGACCCAGTACTTC.

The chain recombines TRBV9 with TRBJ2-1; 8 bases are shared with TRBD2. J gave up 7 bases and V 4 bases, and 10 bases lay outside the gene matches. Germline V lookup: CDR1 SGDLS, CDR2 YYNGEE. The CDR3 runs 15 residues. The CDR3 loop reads CASSHSGGVGNEQFF. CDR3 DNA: TGTGCCAGCAGCCACAGCGGGGGAGTTGGTAATGAGCAGTTCTTC. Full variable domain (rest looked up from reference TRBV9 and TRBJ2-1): DSGVTQTPKHLITATGQRVTLRCSPRSGDLSVYWYQQSLDQGLQFLIQYYNGEERAKGNILERFSAQQFPDLHSELNLSSLELGDSALYFCASSHSGGVGNEQFFGPGTRLTVL.

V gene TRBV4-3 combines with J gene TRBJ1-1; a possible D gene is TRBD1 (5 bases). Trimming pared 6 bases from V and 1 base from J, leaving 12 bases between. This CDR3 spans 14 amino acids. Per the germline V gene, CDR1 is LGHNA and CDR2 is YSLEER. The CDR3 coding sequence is TGCGCCAGCAGTCCAGGACACCGGAACACTGAAGCTTTCTTT. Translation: CASSPGHRNTEAFF.

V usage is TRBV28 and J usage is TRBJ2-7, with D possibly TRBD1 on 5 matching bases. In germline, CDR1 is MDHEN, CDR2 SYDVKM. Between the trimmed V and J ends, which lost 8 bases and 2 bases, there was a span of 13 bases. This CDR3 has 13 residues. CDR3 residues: CASETASTYEQYF. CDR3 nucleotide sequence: TGTGCCAGCGAGACAGCGAGTACCTACGAGCAGTACTTC.

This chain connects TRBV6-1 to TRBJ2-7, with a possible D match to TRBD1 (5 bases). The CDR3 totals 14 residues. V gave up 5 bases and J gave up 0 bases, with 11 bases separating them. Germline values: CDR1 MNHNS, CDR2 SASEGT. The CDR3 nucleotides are TGTGCCAGCAGTTCCACGACAGACTCCTACGAGCAGTACTTC. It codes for CASSSTTDSYEQYF.

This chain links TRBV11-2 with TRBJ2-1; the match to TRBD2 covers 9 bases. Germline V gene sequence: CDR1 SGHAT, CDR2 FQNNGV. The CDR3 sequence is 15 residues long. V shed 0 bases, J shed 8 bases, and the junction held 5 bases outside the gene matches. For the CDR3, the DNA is TGTGCCAGCAGCTTAGACGGCGGGAGGGGCGATGAGCAGTTCTTC. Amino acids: CASSLDGGRGDEQFF.

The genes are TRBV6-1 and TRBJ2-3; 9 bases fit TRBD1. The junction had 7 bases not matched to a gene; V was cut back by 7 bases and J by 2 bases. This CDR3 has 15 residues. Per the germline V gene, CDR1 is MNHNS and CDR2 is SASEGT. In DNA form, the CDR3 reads TGTGCCAGCAACCGACAGGGGGGGATCACAGATACGCAGTATTTT. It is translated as CASNRQGGITDTQYF.

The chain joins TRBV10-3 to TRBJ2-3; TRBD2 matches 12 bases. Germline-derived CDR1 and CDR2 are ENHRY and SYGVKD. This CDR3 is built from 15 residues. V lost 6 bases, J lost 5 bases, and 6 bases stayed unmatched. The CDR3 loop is CAISWGLAGVDTQYF. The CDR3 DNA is TGTGCCATCAGCTGGGGACTAGCGGGTGTAGATACGCAGTATTTT.

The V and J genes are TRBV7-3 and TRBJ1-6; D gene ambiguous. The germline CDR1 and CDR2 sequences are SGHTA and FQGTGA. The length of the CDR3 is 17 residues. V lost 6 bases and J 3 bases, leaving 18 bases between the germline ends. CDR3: CASSLTRGEIYNSPLHF. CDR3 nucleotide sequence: TGTGCCAGCAGTCTCACACGCGGGGAAATCTATAATTCACCCCTCCACTTT.

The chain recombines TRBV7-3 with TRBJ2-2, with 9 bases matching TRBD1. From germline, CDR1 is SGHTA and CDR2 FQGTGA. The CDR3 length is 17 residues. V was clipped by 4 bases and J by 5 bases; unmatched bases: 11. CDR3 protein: CASSSTGGAGDTGELFF. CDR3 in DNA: TGTGCCAGCAGCTCAACAGGGGGCGCAGGGGATACCGGGGAGCTGTTTTTT. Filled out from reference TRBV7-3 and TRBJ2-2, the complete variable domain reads GAGVSQTPSNKVTEKGKYVELRCDPISGHTALYWYRQSLGQGPEFLIYFQGTGAADDSGLPNDRFFAVRPEGSVSTLKIQRTERGDSAVYLCASSSTGGAGDTGELFFGEGSRLTVL.

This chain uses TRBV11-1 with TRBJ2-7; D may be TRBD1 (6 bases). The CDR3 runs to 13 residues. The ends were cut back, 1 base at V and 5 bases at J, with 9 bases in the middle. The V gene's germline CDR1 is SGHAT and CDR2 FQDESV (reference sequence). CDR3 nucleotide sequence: TGTGCCAGCAGCTTAGTCAGGGGCCACGAGCAGTACTTC. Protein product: CASSLVRGHEQYF.

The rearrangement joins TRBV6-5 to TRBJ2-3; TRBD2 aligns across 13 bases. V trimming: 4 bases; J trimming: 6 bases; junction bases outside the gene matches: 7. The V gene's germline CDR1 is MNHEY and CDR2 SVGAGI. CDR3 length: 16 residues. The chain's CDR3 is CASSFGLAGAPDTQYF. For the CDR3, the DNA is TGTGCCAGCAGTTTTGGACTAGCGGGGGCTCCGGATACGCAGTATTTT.

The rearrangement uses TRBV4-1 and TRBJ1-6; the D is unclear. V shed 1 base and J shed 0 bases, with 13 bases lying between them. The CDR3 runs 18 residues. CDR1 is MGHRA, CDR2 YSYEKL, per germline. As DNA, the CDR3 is TGCGCCAGCAGCCAAGGCGATAGCAGTAGCTCCTATAATTCACCCCTCCACTTT. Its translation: CASSQGDSSSSYNSPLHF.

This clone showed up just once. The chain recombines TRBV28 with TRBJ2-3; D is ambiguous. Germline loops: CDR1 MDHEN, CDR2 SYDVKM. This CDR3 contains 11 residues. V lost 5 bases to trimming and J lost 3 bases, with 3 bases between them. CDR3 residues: CASSRTDTQYF. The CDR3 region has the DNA TGTGCCAGCAGTCGGACAGATACGCAGTATTTT.

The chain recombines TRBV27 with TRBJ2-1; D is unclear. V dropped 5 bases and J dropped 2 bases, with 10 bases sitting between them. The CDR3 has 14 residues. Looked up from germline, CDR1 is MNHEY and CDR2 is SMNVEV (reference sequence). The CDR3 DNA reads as TGTGCCAGCAGTACTCTTACTACCTACAATGAGCAGTTCTTC. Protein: CASSTLTTYNEQFF.

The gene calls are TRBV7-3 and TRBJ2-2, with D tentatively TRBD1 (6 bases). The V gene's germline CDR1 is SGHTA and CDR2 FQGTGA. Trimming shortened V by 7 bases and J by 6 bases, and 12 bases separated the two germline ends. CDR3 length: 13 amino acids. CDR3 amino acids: CASNAGQPGELFF. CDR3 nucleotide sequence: TGTGCCAGCAACGCCGGACAGCCCGGGGAGCTGTTTTTT.

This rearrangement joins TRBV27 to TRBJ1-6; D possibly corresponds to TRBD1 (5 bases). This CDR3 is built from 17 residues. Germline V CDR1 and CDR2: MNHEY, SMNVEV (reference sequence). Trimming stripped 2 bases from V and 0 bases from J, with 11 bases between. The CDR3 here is CASSLDSPSSYNSPLHF. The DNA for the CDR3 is TGTGCCAGCAGTTTAGACAGCCCGAGCTCCTATAATTCACCCCTCCACTTT.

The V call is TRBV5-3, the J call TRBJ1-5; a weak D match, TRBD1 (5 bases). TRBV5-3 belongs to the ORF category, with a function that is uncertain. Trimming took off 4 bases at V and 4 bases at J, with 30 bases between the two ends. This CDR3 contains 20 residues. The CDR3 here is CARSLCKPRTYHRSNQPQHF. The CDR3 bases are TGTGCCAGAAGCCTTTGCAAACCAAGGACATACCATCGGTCAAATCAGCCCCAGCATTTT.